The 13 T cell receptor beta chains given below trace back to one sample, sequenced in a study of blood T cell repertoires in COVID-19. TCRdb's table, derived via immunoSEQ multiplex PCR, lists solely in-frame clones and lacks some. The profile shows approximately 170,000 clones, about 85% of them singletons. The material sequenced was peripheral blood. Receptors originate from an elderly man with COVID-19, enrolled during active disease.

The table lists this clone with a few counts. V usage is TRBV19 and J usage is TRBJ1-4; a possible D gene is TRBD1 (6 bases). Germline CDR1 and CDR2: LNHDA and SQIVND (reference sequence). V was clipped by 6 bases and J by 6 bases, with 14 bases between them. The CDR3 is made up of 14 amino acids. The CDR3 region is CASRDTGRDEKLFF. The CDR3 bases are TGTGCCAGTAGGGATACAGGGCGGGATGAAAAACTGTTTTTT.

V is TRBV5-1 and J is TRBJ1-1; 8 bases agree with TRBD1. The CDR3 is made up of 14 amino acids. Germline loops: CDR1 SGHRS, CDR2 YFSETQ. V lost 4 bases to trimming and J lost 3 bases; unmatched junction nucleotides: 5. DNA for the CDR3: TGCGCCAGCAGCAGGCAGGGGGCATACACTGAAGCTTTCTTT. Translation: CASSRQGAYTEAFF. The whole variable domain, filled in from reference TRBV5-1 and TRBJ1-1, reads KAGVTQTPRYLIKTRGQQVTLSCSPISGHRSVSWYQQTPGQGLQFLFEYFSETQRNKGNFPGRFSGRQFSNSRSEMNVSTLELGDSALYLCASSRQGAYTEAFFGQGTRLTVV.

The chain links TRBV14 to TRBJ2-2, with D unclear. The CDR3 has 15 residues. V lost 1 base and J lost 4, with 10 bases in between. Germline V gene sequence: CDR1 SGHDN, CDR2 FVKESK. DNA for the CDR3: TGTGCCAGCAGCCAAGGTTTCAGTGTCACCGGGGAGCTGTTTTTT. As protein: CASSQGFSVTGELFF.

This clone was found once. The chain links TRBV5-4 to TRBJ1-1, with D perhaps matching TRBD1 (6 bases). V was shortened by 4 bases and J by 4 bases, with 14 bases between the two germline ends. CDR3 size: 14 residues. The germline V gene has CDR1 SGHNT and CDR2 YYREEE (reference sequence). In DNA form, the CDR3 reads TGTGCCAGCAGCCTAGGGGGGGATGGCACTGAAGCTTTCTTT. Translating it yields CASSLGGDGTEAFF.

The chain links TRBV11-3 to TRBJ2-1, with a possible D match to TRBD1 (6 bases). V lost 1 base to trimming and J lost 6 bases, with 10 bases between them. The CDR3 totals 14 residues. The germline CDR1 and CDR2 sequences are SGHNT and YENEEA. CDR3 in DNA: TGTGCCAGCAGCTTAGTCAGGGGAGTCAATGAGCAGTTCTTC. Translated: CASSLVRGVNEQFF.

This clone has only a few counts. The rearrangement joins TRBV18 to TRBJ1-1; D ambiguous. The CDR3 loop spans 13 amino acids. The V end was cut by 5 bases, the J end by 5 bases, with 12 bases between. CDR1 and CDR2 from the germline V gene are KGHSH and LQKENI. The CDR3 region has the DNA TGTGCCAGCTCAACGGACTCGGGGACTGAAGCTTTCTTT. This gives the protein CASSTDSGTEAFF.

The rearrangement joins TRBV2 to TRBJ2-7; D may be TRBD1 (5 bases). Germline V lookup: CDR1 SNHLY, CDR2 FYNNEI. The CDR3 contains 12 residues. V was shortened by 3 bases and J by 4 bases, with 7 bases between the two germline ends. This CDR3 is CASSEKGYEQYF. The CDR3, as DNA: TGTGCCAGCAGTGAGAAGGGGTACGAGCAGTACTTC.

This chain joins TRBV4-1 and TRBJ1-5, with 9 positions matching TRBD1. There are 18 residues in the CDR3. Germline V gene lookup returns CDR1 MGHRA and CDR2 YSYEKL. J gave up 3 bases and V 0 bases, and 9 bases lay outside the gene matches. The CDR3 sequence: CASSQDLNRDRANQPQHF. CDR3 DNA: TGCGCCAGCAGCCAAGATTTGAATAGGGACAGGGCCAATCAGCCCCAGCATTTT.

This sequence joins TRBV7-9 and TRBJ2-2, with 10 bases fitting TRBD1. The trim removed 5 bases at V and 2 bases at J, leaving 5 bases unmatched. This CDR3 region has 16 residues. Germline CDR1 and CDR2: SEHNR and FQNEAQ (reference sequence). The CDR3 DNA follows: TGTGCCAGCAGCCCTCCGACAGGGGGCAACACCGGGGAGCTGTTTTTT. This translates into CASSPPTGGNTGELFF.

J is TRBJ2-2 and V is TRBV7-9, with D uncertain. This CDR3 region has 15 residues. Per the germline V gene, CDR1 is SEHNR and CDR2 is FQNEAQ (reference sequence). With 1 base removed from V and 7 bases from J, the gap between germline ends came to 13 bases. The DNA for the CDR3 is TGTGCCAGCAGCTTAGTCGGTCTAGTCGGCGGGGAGCTGTTTTTT. Amino acids: CASSLVGLVGGELFF. The full variable domain, completed using reference TRBV7-9 and TRBJ2-2, is DTGVSQNPRHKITKRGQNVTFRCDPISEHNRLYWYRQTLGQGPEFLTYFQNEAQLEKSRLLSDRFSAERPKGSFSTLEIQRTEQGDSAMYLCASSLVGLVGGELFFGEGSRLTVL.

This chain connects TRBV19 to TRBJ1-2; D not certain. With 5 bases removed from V and 3 bases from J, the gap between germline ends came to 10 bases. The germline V gene encodes CDR1 LNHDA and CDR2 SQIVND (reference sequence). The CDR3 sequence is 13 residues long. The CDR3 is CASSQTWYYGYTF. CDR3 bases: TGTGCCAGTAGTCAAACTTGGTACTATGGCTACACCTTC.

The CDR3 sequence is CASSWGGAYGYTF. In DNA, the CDR3 is TGTGCCAGCAGCTGGGGCGGTGCTTATGGCTACACCTTC. This chain joins TRBV5-5 and TRBJ1-2, with a tentative D call TRBD1 (5 bases). Germline V gene sequence: CDR1 SGHKS, CDR2 YYEKEE (reference sequence). This CDR3 has 13 residues. The V gene lost 3 bases and the J gene lost 5 bases, with 11 bases spanning the gap.

The rearrangement uses TRBV20-1 and TRBJ2-5, with 7 bases aligning to TRBD2. V was clipped by 3 bases and J by 3 bases; unmatched bases: 10. This CDR3 contains 15 residues. CDR1 and CDR2 from the germline V gene are DFQATT and SNEGSKA (reference sequence). The CDR3 spells CSASQGGGFEETQYF. CDR3 coding DNA: TGCAGTGCTAGTCAGGGCGGGGGATTTGAAGAGACCCAGTACTTC.